The clone carrying this T cell receptor (beta chain) was picked up many times. V was trimmed by 5 bases and J by 0 bases, leaving 13 bases between them. The CDR3 is 15 amino acids. The data were taken from a study of T cells in Graves' hyperthyroidism and ophthalmopathy. Researchers amplified the TCR beta CDR3 regions from RNA transcripts. The HTBI primer set was used in a first-round RT-PCR of the TCR CDR3. TCRdb re-called the multiplex PCR reads with MiXCR, one entry per CDR3 protein. Of 350,000 or so distinct CDR3 sequences in the sample, 18% were seen once. The sample taken for sequencing was blood. This chain joins TRBV12-3 or TRBV12-4 and TRBJ2-5; D is ambiguous. The origin of this receptor is a woman aged 40 to 50 with Graves' ophthalmopathy. The CDR3, as DNA: TGTGCCAGCAGTCGCCATCTCGAGAACCAAGAGACCCAGTACTTC. Its translation is CASSRHLENQETQYF.